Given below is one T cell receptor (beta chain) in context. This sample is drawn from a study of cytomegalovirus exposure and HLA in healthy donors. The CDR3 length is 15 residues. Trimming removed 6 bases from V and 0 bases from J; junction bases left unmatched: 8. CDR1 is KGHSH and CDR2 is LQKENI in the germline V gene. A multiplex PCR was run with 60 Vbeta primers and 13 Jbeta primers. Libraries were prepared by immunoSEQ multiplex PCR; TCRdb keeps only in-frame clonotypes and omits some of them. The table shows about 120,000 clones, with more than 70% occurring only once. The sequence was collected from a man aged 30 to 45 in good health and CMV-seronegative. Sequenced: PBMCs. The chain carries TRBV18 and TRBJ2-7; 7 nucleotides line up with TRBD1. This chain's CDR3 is CASSPGTDSSYEQYF. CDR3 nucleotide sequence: TGTGCCAGCTCCCCCGGGACAGACAGCTCCTACGAGCAGTACTTC.